This T cell receptor (beta chain) was documented in a study of T cells in Graves' hyperthyroidism and ophthalmopathy. CDR1 is SGHTA and CDR2 is FQGNSA in the germline V gene. Trimming removed 3 bases from V and 6 bases from J; junction bases left unmatched: 5. The CDR3 spans 15 residues. Whole-study findings and limits: Blood also held most thyroid clonotypes expanded beyond 0.001. The model predicted ophthalmopathy a median around 6.5 months before onset. Through a model of 13 V-J features, ophthalmopathy was separated from stable hyperthyroidism.

Amplification targeted TCR beta CDR3 regions from RNA transcripts. RT-PCR in the first round (using the HTBI primer set) targeted the TCR CDR3. TCRdb redid the calling of the multiplex PCR reads with MiXCR, one entry per CDR3 protein. Of roughly 500,000 distinct CDR3 sequences listed, around 50% are singletons. Turning to this clonotype: The antigen is undetermined.

Patients showing uncontrolled infection, other autoimmune disease, pregnancy or lactation were ineligible. The genes are TRBV7-2 and TRBJ1-5; 10 positions match TRBD1. This TCR was recovered from an adult woman with Graves' disease, either hyperthyroidism or ophthalmopathy (not recorded which). The source material was peripheral blood or thyroid tissue (not recorded which). CDR3 coding DNA: TGTGCCAGCAGCTTCGGGACAGGGGTGAGTCAGCCCCAGCATTTT. Residues: CASSFGTGVSQPQHF.